The next 27 T cell receptor beta chains were all read from a single sample in a study of T-cell reconstitution after alpha-beta-depleted transplantation in children. The authors prepared the TCRbeta library with unique molecular identifiers. TCRdb re-derived calls from the PCR reads in MiXCR, one entry per CDR3 protein. The sample comprises approximately 230,000 distinct CDR3 sequences, over 20% of which are singletons, and roughly 2.7% rests with the top ten. The material was PBMCs, obtained before TCRalphabeta/CD19-depleted stem cell transplant. Receptor source: a girl under 10 years old with Fanconi anemia, due to receive a stem cell transplant.

This clonotype was seen just once. The chain employs TRBV20-1 and TRBJ2-7; D may be TRBD1 (5 bases). From germline, CDR1 is DFQATT and CDR2 SNEGSKA (reference sequence). The CDR3 consists of 14 residues. CDR3: CRVLRAGISYEQYF. The DNA for the CDR3 is TGCAGGGTACTAAGGGCAGGGATATCCTACGAGCAGTACTTC.

This clonotype turned up a few times. The chain uses TRBV20-1 and TRBJ2-1; D gene unclear. The V end was cut by 3 bases, the J end by 0 bases, with 6 bases between. The CDR3 consists of 13 residues. CDR1 and CDR2 (germline): DFQATT, SNEGSKA (reference sequence). The CDR3 loop reads CSASTSSYNEQFF. The DNA for the CDR3 is TGCAGTGCTAGTACAAGCTCCTACAATGAGCAGTTCTTC.

This clonotype was picked up many times. The J gene is TRBJ1-1, the V gene TRBV6-5, with D unresolved. With 6 bases removed from V and 5 bases from J, the gap between germline ends came to 16 bases. The CDR3 length is 14 residues. CDR1 is MNHEY and CDR2 is SVGAGI in the germline V gene. CDR3 sequence: CASRPGEGWTEAFF. CDR3 nucleotides: TGTGCCAGCAGGCCGGGAGAGGGTTGGACTGAAGCTTTCTTT.

This chain uses TRBV28 with TRBJ2-7; 7 bases match TRBD2. Germline CDR1 reads MDHEN; CDR2 reads SYDVKM. The V gene end was trimmed by 3 bases and the J gene end by 4 bases; junction bases not matched to a gene: 6. CDR3 size: 14 residues. The CDR3, as DNA: TGTGCCAGCAGTTTTCGCGGGAGAGGGTACGAGCAGTACTTC. This encodes CASSFRGRGYEQYF.

The rearrangement uses TRBV5-1 and TRBJ1-1, with TRBD1 as a possible D gene (5 bases). Trimming shortened V by 0 bases and J by 0 bases, and 12 bases separated the two germline ends. The germline gives CDR1 SGHRS, CDR2 YFSETQ. The CDR3 loop spans 16 amino acids. CDR3 nucleotide sequence: TGCGCCAGCAGCTTGGGTGGACAACTCATGAACACTGAAGCTTTCTTT. Translated: CASSLGGQLMNTEAFF.

This clonotype showed up many times. The chain recombines TRBV12-3 or TRBV12-4 with TRBJ2-7; tentative D call: TRBD2 (7 bases). The CDR3 consists of 14 residues. V lost 6 bases to trimming and J lost 6 bases, with 18 bases between them. The DNA for the CDR3 is TGTGCCAGCAGCCCCAGGGGAGGGGGGCGCGAGCAGTACTTC. Its translation is CASSPRGGGREQYF.

The V call is TRBV7-2, the J call TRBJ2-2; the D gene is possibly TRBD1 (5 bases). The V end lost 3 bases, the J end lost 1 base, and 12 bases lay between the germline ends. The CDR3 length is 16 residues. CDR1 is SGHTA and CDR2 is FQGNSA in the germline V gene. CDR3 protein: CASSFRQLRNTGELFF. The CDR3 nucleotides are TGTGCCAGCAGCTTTAGACAGTTAAGGAACACCGGGGAGCTGTTTTTT.

This clonotype was detected many times. V and J are TRBV27 and TRBJ2-3; the D call may be TRBD1 or TRBD2 (5 bases each). This CDR3 is 15 amino acids long. The V and J ends lost 2 bases and 1 base respectively, with 10 bases between them. The V gene's germline CDR1 is MNHEY and CDR2 SMNVEV (reference sequence). CDR3 DNA: TGTGCCAGCAGTTTAATGGGGGAAGGCACAGATACGCAGTATTTT. It yields the protein CASSLMGEGTDTQYF.

This clonotype was recorded many times. The rearrangement uses TRBV29-1 and TRBJ2-3, with D perhaps matching TRBD2 (5 bases). The CDR3 runs 11 residues. Trimming pared 4 bases from V and 3 bases from J, leaving 5 bases between. CDR1 and CDR2 from the germline V gene are SQVTM and ANQGSEA. The DNA of the CDR3 is TGCAGCGTTGGCGGGACAGATACGCAGTATTTT. It translates to CSVGGTDTQYF.

This clonotype was observed many times. The chain combines TRBV6-5 with TRBJ2-1, with 14 bases lining up with TRBD2. J lost 7 bases, V lost 0 bases, and 2 bases had no gene match. This CDR3 comprises 16 residues. Germline V gene data show CDR1 as MNHEY and CDR2 as SVGAGI. The chain's CDR3 is CASSYSGLAGVNEQFF. The CDR3 DNA follows: TGTGCCAGCAGTTACTCGGGACTAGCGGGAGTAAATGAGCAGTTCTTC.

At least ten counts were recorded for this clonotype. The CDR3 protein is CSASPFPGPINSYEQYF. The CDR3 DNA is TGCAGTGCTAGCCCTTTCCCGGGCCCTATTAACTCCTACGAGCAGTACTTC. The J gene is TRBJ2-7, the V gene TRBV20-1; D gene uncertain. The CDR3 has 17 amino acids. Germline CDR1 and CDR2: DFQATT and SNEGSKA (reference sequence). Trimming shortened V by 3 bases and J by 0 bases, and 21 bases separated the two germline ends.

V usage is TRBV7-6 and J usage is TRBJ2-7; the D is unclear. With 1 base removed from V and 8 bases from J, the gap between germline ends came to 21 bases. The CDR3 totals 16 residues. Germline CDR1 reads SGHVS; CDR2 reads FNYEAQ. The CDR3, as DNA: TGTGCCAGCAGCTTAGAATGGGGTAGGACGGCTACGAAGCAGTACTTC. Protein product: CASSLEWGRTATKQYF.

This clonotype was seen repeatedly, ten times or more. The chain recombines TRBV15 with TRBJ2-7; TRBD1 matches at 8 bases. J was trimmed by 3 bases and V by 0 bases; bases with no gene match: 7. This CDR3 contains 16 residues. Germline V CDR1 and CDR2: LNHNV, YYDKDF (reference sequence). CDR3 nucleotides: TGTGCCACCAGCAGAGAGGCCGGACAGGGTTACTACGAGCAGTACTTC. Encoded protein: CATSREAGQGYYEQYF.

The V and J genes are TRBV20-1 and TRBJ2-7, with D unclear. The V end was cut by 0 bases, the J end by 4 bases, with 7 bases between. The CDR3 has 12 amino acids. Germline values: CDR1 DFQATT, CDR2 SNEGSKA (reference sequence). In DNA form, the CDR3 reads TGCAGTGCTAGAGACGTTGGGTACGAGCAGTACTTC. Its protein product is CSARDVGYEQYF.

This clonotype was picked up a small number of times. The V and J genes are TRBV7-9 and TRBJ2-1; 11 bases agree with TRBD2. From germline, CDR1 is SEHNR and CDR2 FQNEAQ (reference sequence). V shed 4 bases and J 7 bases; nucleotides not matched to a gene: 9. CDR3 length: 16 amino acids. The CDR3 bases are TGTGCCAGCAGCTGGATAGCGGGAGGGCCTCAAAATGAGCAGTTCTTC. Protein product: CASSWIAGGPQNEQFF.

This sequence joins TRBV2 and TRBJ2-7, with D uncertain. The CDR3 is 11 residues long. Trimming took off 3 bases at V and 5 bases at J, with 5 bases between the two ends. Germline CDR1 and CDR2: SNHLY and FYNNEI. CDR3 sequence (DNA): TGTGCCAGCAGTGAGTCTCACGAGCAGTACTTC. Protein product: CASSESHEQYF.

This clonotype was seen many times. The chain carries TRBV10-2 and TRBJ2-2; D is uncertain. The CDR3 length is 14 residues. Germline-derived CDR1 and CDR2 are WSHSY and SAAADI. Trimming shortened V by 3 bases and J by 6 bases, and 11 bases separated the two germline ends. The CDR3 sequence: CASSEALIAGELFF. The DNA for the CDR3 is TGCGCCAGCAGTGAAGCCTTAATCGCCGGGGAGCTGTTTTTT.

This clonotype was seen many times. The rearrangement joins TRBV28 to TRBJ2-5, with TRBD1 as a possible D gene (6 bases). Germline CDR1 reads MDHEN; CDR2 reads SYDVKM. Trimming pared 2 bases from V and 3 bases from J, leaving 13 bases between. The CDR3 loop spans 15 amino acids. The CDR3 sequence is CASSLPLRGKETQYF. The CDR3 bases are TGTGCCAGCAGTTTACCTCTAAGGGGGAAAGAGACCCAGTACTTC.

This clonotype showed up just a few times. The V and J genes are TRBV5-1 and TRBJ2-7; D may be TRBD1 (5 bases). Trimming cost V 6 bases and J 2 bases, with 12 bases left between them. This CDR3 comprises 13 residues. Looked up from germline, CDR1 is SGHRS and CDR2 is YFSETQ. The CDR3 reads CASMIDRTYEQYF. Written as DNA, the CDR3 is TGCGCCAGCATGATAGACAGAACCTACGAGCAGTACTTC.

The chain uses TRBV7-6 and TRBJ2-5; D gene ambiguous. This CDR3 is built from 13 residues. From germline, CDR1 is SGHVS and CDR2 FNYEAQ. The V end lost 1 base, the J end lost 7 bases, and 10 bases lay between the germline ends. In DNA form, the CDR3 reads TGTGCCAGCAGCTTAGAGGCATGGGGGACCCAGTACTTC. This encodes CASSLEAWGTQYF.

Only a few counts were recorded for this clonotype. The chain links TRBV29-1 to TRBJ2-4; TRBD1 agrees at 8 bases. This CDR3 is 12 amino acids long. The germline CDR1 and CDR2 sequences are SQVTM and ANQGSEA. Germline trimming cut 5 bases from V and 7 bases from J; bases unmatched to any gene: 4. CDR3 in amino acids: CSVRQGMNIQYF. The CDR3 DNA is TGCAGCGTTCGACAGGGGATGAACATTCAGTACTTC. Full variable domain (rest looked up from reference TRBV29-1 and TRBJ2-4): SAVISQKPSRDICQRGTSLTIQCQVDSQVTMMFWYRQQPGQSLTLIATANQGSEATYESGFVIDKFPISRPNLTFSTLTVSNMSPEDSSIYLCSVRQGMNIQYFGAGTRLSVL.

This clonotype was counted only a few times. The genes are TRBV7-3 and TRBJ2-1, with no clear D. The germline V and J ends were trimmed by 5 bases and 12 bases, with 23 bases remaining between them. Looked up from germline, CDR1 is SGHTA and CDR2 is FQGTGA. This CDR3 is built from 15 residues. Here the CDR3 reads CASSPQGTAGYLQFF. CDR3 nucleotide sequence: TGTGCCAGCAGCCCCCAAGGTACTGCAGGATATTTGCAGTTCTTC.

This clonotype was detected only a few times. The chain carries TRBV28 and TRBJ2-5; 8 bases align to TRBD2. This CDR3 has 15 amino acids. J lost 4 bases, V lost 0 bases, and 4 bases had no gene match. Germline values: CDR1 MDHEN, CDR2 SYDVKM. The CDR3 loop reads CASSLWREVAETQYF. DNA of the CDR3: TGTGCCAGCAGTTTATGGCGGGAGGTGGCAGAGACCCAGTACTTC.

This clonotype showed up many times. The chain carries TRBV20-1 and TRBJ2-3; 7 nucleotides agree with TRBD1. With 1 base clipped from V and 2 bases from J, the junction kept 9 bases outside the gene matches. The germline gives CDR1 DFQATT, CDR2 SNEGSKA (reference sequence). The CDR3 totals 16 residues. CDR3 sequence reads: CSARALDRPFTDTQYF. The CDR3 region has the DNA TGCAGTGCTAGAGCCCTGGACAGGCCATTCACAGATACGCAGTATTTT.

The chain combines TRBV20-1 with TRBJ2-7; the match to TRBD1 covers 9 bases. Trimming at V came to 5 bases and at J to 4 bases, leaving 6 bases not matched to a gene. This CDR3 comprises 13 residues. Per the germline V gene, CDR1 is DFQATT and CDR2 is SNEGSKA (reference sequence). CDR3: CSAPGQGPYEQYF. CDR3 DNA sequence: TGCAGTGCTCCGGGACAGGGTCCGTACGAGCAGTACTTC.

This clonotype was seen many times. This rearrangement joins TRBV7-3 to TRBJ2-3; D gene ambiguous. CDR1 and CDR2 (germline): SGHTA, FQGTGA. The CDR3 contains 14 residues. The V and J ends lost 3 bases and 7 bases respectively, with 14 bases between them. The CDR3 DNA follows: TGTGCCAGCAGCTTGGCCGGGCCTCAGAATACGCAGTATTTT. It is translated as CASSLAGPQNTQYF.

This clonotype was counted ten times or more. The chain has TRBV5-1 and TRBJ2-6; 9 nucleotides align to TRBD2. Germline assignment: CDR1 SGHRS and CDR2 YFSETQ. The CDR3 has 20 amino acids. With 0 bases clipped from V and 0 bases from J, the junction kept 10 bases outside the gene matches. The CDR3 loop is CASSLVLAGVLSSGANVLTF. The CDR3 nucleotides are TGCGCCAGCAGCTTGGTTTTAGCGGGAGTGTTGAGCTCTGGGGCCAACGTCCTGACTTTC.